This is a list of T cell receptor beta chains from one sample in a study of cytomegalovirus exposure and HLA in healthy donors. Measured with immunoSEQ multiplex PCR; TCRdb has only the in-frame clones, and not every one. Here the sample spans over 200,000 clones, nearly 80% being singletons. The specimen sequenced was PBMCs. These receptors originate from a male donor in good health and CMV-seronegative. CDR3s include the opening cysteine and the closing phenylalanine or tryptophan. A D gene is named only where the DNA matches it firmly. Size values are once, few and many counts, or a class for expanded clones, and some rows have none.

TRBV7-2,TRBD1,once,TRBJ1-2,TGTGCCAGCAGCTTACAGGGGGCCGTCTATGGCTACACCTTC,CASSLQGAVYGYTF
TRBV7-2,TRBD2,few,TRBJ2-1,TGTGCCAGCAGCACCCGAGGGGGACTAGCGGGGCGTAATGAGCAGTTCTTC,CASSTRGGLAGRNEQFF
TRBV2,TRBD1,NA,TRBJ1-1,TGTGCCAGCAGCCAGGGACAGGGAGGGGGAGGGAACACTGAAGCTTTCTTT,CASSQGQGGGGNTEAFF
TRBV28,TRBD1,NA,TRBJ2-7,TGTGCCAGCAGCCGGGACAGGGTTCTTTGGGAGCAGTACTTC,CASSRDRVLWEQYF
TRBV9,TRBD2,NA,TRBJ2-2,TGTGCCAGCAGCGTAGCTGGGACTAGCTCCCACGGGGAGCTGTTTTTT,CASSVAGTSSHGELFF
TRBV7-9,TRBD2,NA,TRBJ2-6,TGTGCCAGCAGCTTAGGGCTAGCGGGGGGGCCAGGGGCCAACGTCCTGACTTTC,CASSLGLAGGPGANVLTF
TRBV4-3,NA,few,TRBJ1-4,TGCGCCAGCAGCCAAGCCGGCAGGGCTGAGGAACTGTTTTTT,CASSQAGRAEELFF
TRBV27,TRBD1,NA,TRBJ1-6,TGTGCCAGCAGTTTACTGACAGGGGGCGTTGAATCACCCCTCCACTTT,CASSLLTGGVESPLHF
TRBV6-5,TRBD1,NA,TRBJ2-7,TGTGCCAGCAGCCCGACAGGGAGCTCCTACGAGCAGTACTTC,CASSPTGSSYEQYF
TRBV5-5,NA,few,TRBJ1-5,TGTGCCAGCAGCCCCGGAACGCGGGGCGATCAGCCCCAGCATTTT,CASSPGTRGDQPQHF
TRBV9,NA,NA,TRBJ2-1,TGTGCCAGCAGCCCCCCGGTCGGGAATGAGCAGTTCTTC,CASSPPVGNEQFF
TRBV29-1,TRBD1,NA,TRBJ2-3,TGCAGCGTTGACCGGGACAGGCCCCCCGGTCGGCAGTATTTT,CSVDRDRPPGRQYF
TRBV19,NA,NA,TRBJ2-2,TGTGCCAGTAGCGGGGCGCAGGGGAGTCCCGGGGAGCTGTTTTTT,CASSGAQGSPGELFF
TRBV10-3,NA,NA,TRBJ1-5,TGTGCCATCAGTGAGGCAGGGGCGCCTCAGCCCCAGCATTTT,CAISEAGAPQPQHF
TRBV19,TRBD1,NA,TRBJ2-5,TGTGCCAGTAGCCCGAGGACAGGGGGCGTACCGGAGACCCAGTACTTC,CASSPRTGGVPETQYF
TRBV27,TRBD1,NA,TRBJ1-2,TGTGCCAGCAGTTTTGAGGCGGGACAGGCCTATGGCTACACCTTC,CASSFEAGQAYGYTF
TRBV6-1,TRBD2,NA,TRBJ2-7,TGTGCCAGCACCCCGGGAGGTCAGCAGTACTTC,CASTPGGQQYF
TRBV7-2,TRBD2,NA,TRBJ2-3,TGTGCCATCACTAGCGTGGGTACGCAGTATTTT,CAITSVGTQYF
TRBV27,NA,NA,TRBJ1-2,TGTGCCAGCAGTCCAAACACCCTCCTTTATGGCTACACCTTC,CASSPNTLLYGYTF
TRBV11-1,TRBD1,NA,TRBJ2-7,TGTGCCAGCAGTACGGGACAGGGGGTAGGCGAGCAGTACTTC,CASSTGQGVGEQYF
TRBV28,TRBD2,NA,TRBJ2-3,TGTGCCAGCAAAGGTAGCGGGAGCACAGATACGCAGTATTTT,CASKGSGSTDTQYF
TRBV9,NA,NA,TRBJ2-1,TGTGCCAGCAGCCCAGGGGGCAGCGGGGCCCACAATGAGCAGTTCTTC,CASSPGGSGAHNEQFF
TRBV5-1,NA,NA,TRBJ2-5,TGCGCCAGCAGCTTGGGGGGGCGAGAGACCCAGTACTTC,CASSLGGRETQYF
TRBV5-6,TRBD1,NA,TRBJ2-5,TGTGCCAGCAGCTGGGACAGATACCAAGAGACCCAGTACTTC,CASSWDRYQETQYF
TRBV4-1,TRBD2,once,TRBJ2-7,TGCGCCAGCAGCCAAGATTTGGGACTAGCGGGAAGGGCCTACGAGCAGTACTTC,CASSQDLGLAGRAYEQYF
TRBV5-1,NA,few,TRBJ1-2,TGCGCCAGCAGCGTCACCCCGGGACACATCTATGGCTACACCTTC,CASSVTPGHIYGYTF
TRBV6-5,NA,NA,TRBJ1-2,TGTGCCAGCAGTTACTCGAAAATACAGAAACATGGCTACACCTTC,CASSYSKIQKHGYTF
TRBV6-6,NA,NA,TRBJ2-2,TGTGCCAGCAGTTTAACCGGGACACTGAACACCGGGGAGCTGTTTTTT,CASSLTGTLNTGELFF
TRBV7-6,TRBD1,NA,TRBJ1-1,TGTGCCAGCAGCGGAGGGACAGGGCAGAACACTGAAGCTTTCTTT,CASSGGTGQNTEAFF
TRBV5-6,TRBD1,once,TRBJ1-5,TGTGCCAGCAGCGCCCAATGGACAGGGGACCAGCCCCAGCATTTT,CASSAQWTGDQPQHF
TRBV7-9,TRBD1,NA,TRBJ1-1,TGTTCCAGCAGCTCCACCCCCGGGACAGGGATTTTCACTGAAGCTTTCTTT,CSSSSTPGTGIFTEAFF
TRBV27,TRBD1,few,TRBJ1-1,TGTGCCAGCAGTTTATCCCACAGGGGAATGTCAGAAGCTTTCTTT,CASSLSHRGMSEAFF
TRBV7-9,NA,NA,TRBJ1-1,TGTGCCAGCAGCTTATCCCGGGGGACTGAAGCTTTCTTT,CASSLSRGTEAFF
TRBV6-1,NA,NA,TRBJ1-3,TGTGCCAGCAGTGAAAGGGGGGGGCTCGGAAACACCATATATTTT,CASSERGGLGNTIYF
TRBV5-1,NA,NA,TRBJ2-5,TGCGCCAGCAGCTTGGGGGGGGTCCAAGAGACCCAGTACTTC,CASSLGGVQETQYF
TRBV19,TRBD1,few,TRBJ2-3,TGTGCCAGTCAGGGAGACAGGGATACAGATACGCAGTATTTT,CASQGDRDTDTQYF
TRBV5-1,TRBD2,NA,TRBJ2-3,TGCGCCAGCAGCACCGGGAGGTTTAGCACAGATACGCAGTATTTT,CASSTGRFSTDTQYF
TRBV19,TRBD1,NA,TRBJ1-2,TGTGCCAGTAGCTCGGACAGGATCGGCGTTGGCTACACCTTC,CASSSDRIGVGYTF
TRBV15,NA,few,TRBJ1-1,TGTGCCACCAGCAGAGGACACTCGAACACTGAAGCTTTCTTT,CATSRGHSNTEAFF
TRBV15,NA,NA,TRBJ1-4,TGTGCCACCAGCAGAGATTTTTCCGGGGAGGGTGAAAAACTGTTTTTT,CATSRDFSGEGEKLFF
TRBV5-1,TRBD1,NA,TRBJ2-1,TGCGCCAGCAGCTTGGGACAGGGGATGAGGGAGCAGTTCTTC,CASSLGQGMREQFF
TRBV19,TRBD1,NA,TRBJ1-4,TGTGCCAGTAGTACAGGGGGTTATGAAAAACTGTTTTTT,CASSTGGYEKLFF
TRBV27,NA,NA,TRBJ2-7,TGTGCCAGCAGTTTACTGGCGGGAAGCGCGTACGAGCAGTACTTC,CASSLLAGSAYEQYF
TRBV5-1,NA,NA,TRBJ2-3,TGCGCCAGCAGCCCGGGACTTACAGACACAGATACGCAGTATTTT,CASSPGLTDTDTQYF
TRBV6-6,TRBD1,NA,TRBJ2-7,TGTGCCAGCAGTTACGGACAGGGGACCTACGAGCAGTACTTC,CASSYGQGTYEQYF
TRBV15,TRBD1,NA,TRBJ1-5,TGTGCCACCAGCAGAGACAGGGGGGACCAGCCCCAGCATTTT,CATSRDRGDQPQHF